These T cell receptor beta chains were read from a single sample in a study of molecular identifiers for immune sequencing clone quantification. MiXCR, run by TCRdb on the PCR reads, gives a single entry per CDR3 protein. The table has hundreds of thousands of distinct CDR3 sequences, roughly 25% seen once. The sample was naive CD8+ T cells from blood, with Jurkat cell RNA spiked in. The receptors stem from a human donor in good health. Some libraries in this study had Jurkat cell RNA spiked in. The CDR3 runs from the conserved cysteine through the conserved F or W. Fields, in order: clone size, D gene, J gene, V gene, CDR3 protein, CDR3 DNA. D genes are given only for firm matches. Not all rows give a size; the values are once, few, many and, for expanded clones, a class.

-	-	TRBJ2-3	TRBV7-6	CARRLVAGADTQYF	TGTGCCAGAAGATTAGTCGCAGGGGCCGATACGCAGTATTTT
few	TRBD1	TRBJ1-5	TRBV6-5	CASSYSGGGQPQHF	TGTGCCAGCAGTTATTCAGGGGGAGGTCAGCCCCAGCATTTT
many	TRBD2	TRBJ2-7	TRBV25-1	CASSAFRDYSYEQYF	TGTGCCAGCAGTGCTTTCCGGGACTACTCCTACGAGCAGTACTTC
many	-	TRBJ2-3	TRBV4-2	CASSQVSTDTQYF	TGTGCCAGCAGCCAAGTCAGCACAGATACGCAGTATTTT
-	TRBD1	TRBJ2-5	TRBV11-2	CASSANPGDRETQYF	TGTGCCAGCAGCGCTAACCCCGGGGACAGAGAGACCCAGTACTTC
-	-	TRBJ2-3	TRBV7-9	CASRSTGDTHYF	TGTGCCAGCAGGTCAACGGGGGATACGCACTATTTT
-	TRBD2	TRBJ2-3	TRBV27	CASSRAGPTDTQYF	TGTGCCAGCAGTCGAGCGGGGCCCACAGATACGCAGTATTTT
-	-	TRBJ1-5	TRBV4-1	CASSQIQGQPQHF	TGCGCCAGCAGCCAAATACAGGGCCAGCCCCAGCATTTT
few	TRBD1	TRBJ1-6	TRBV13	CAGSPGGGSNSPLHF	TGTGCCGGCAGCCCAGGGGGGGGCTCAAATTCACCCCTCCACTTT
-	TRBD2	TRBJ2-5	TRBV25-1	CASSDLAGGLEETQYF	TGTGCCAGCAGTGATCTAGCGGGGGGGCTAGAAGAGACCCAGTACTTC
-	-	TRBJ2-7	TRBV7-9	CASSLGAWEQYF	TGTGCCAGCAGCTTAGGAGCGTGGGAGCAGTACTTC
many	-	TRBJ1-1	TRBV20-1	CSAAHLAFF	TGCAGTGCTGCGCACCTAGCTTTCTTT
-	-	TRBJ2-1	TRBV5-6	CASSSQGEFYNEQFF	TGTGCCAGCAGCTCACAGGGAGAGTTCTACAATGAGCAGTTCTTC
many	-	TRBJ2-7	TRBV6-5	CASRPDTHPYEQYF	TGTGCCAGCAGGCCCGACACCCATCCCTACGAGCAGTACTTC
few	-	TRBJ2-3	TRBV7-8	CASSFTQGDTQYF	TGTGCCAGCAGCTTCACTCAGGGGGATACGCAGTATTTT
few	-	TRBJ1-2	TRBV7-9	CASSSIIPQQDYGYTF	TGTGCCAGCAGTTCAATCATACCACAACAGGACTATGGCTACACCTTC
-	TRBD2	TRBJ2-3	TRBV27	CASSIQGLADTDTQYF	TGTGCCAGCAGTATACAGGGACTAGCGGACACAGATACGCAGTATTTT
many	-	TRBJ2-7	TRBV6-5	CASMSNYEQYF	TGTGCCAGCATGTCGAACTACGAGCAGTACTTC
-	TRBD1	TRBJ1-2	TRBV7-9	CASSPPLGQSYGYTF	TGTGCCAGCAGCCCCCCGCTGGGACAGTCCTATGGCTACACCTTC
few	TRBD2	TRBJ2-1	TRBV4-3	CASSRQAGGVYNEQFF	TGCGCCAGCAGCCGCCAAGCGGGAGGAGTCTACAATGAGCAGTTCTTC
many	-	TRBJ2-7	TRBV19	CASSPGTRSSYEQYF	TGTGCCAGTAGCCCTGGTACGAGGAGCTCCTACGAGCAGTACTTC
many	TRBD1	TRBJ2-7	TRBV5-1	CASSFGTEPYEQYF	TGCGCCAGCAGCTTCGGGACAGAGCCCTACGAGCAGTACTTC
many	TRBD2	TRBJ2-2	TRBV20-1	CSARDLKREGQNTGELFF	TGCAGTGCTAGAGATCTCAAGCGGGAGGGCCAGAACACCGGGGAGCTGTTTTTT
many	TRBD1	TRBJ1-1	TRBV2	CASSGGQGLDTEAFF	TGTGCCAGCAGTGGGGGACAGGGTCTGGACACTGAAGCTTTCTTT
few	-	TRBJ2-7	TRBV20-1	CSARSGGSHEQYF	TGCAGTGCTAGGTCGGGGGGCAGCCACGAGCAGTACTTC
few	-	TRBJ2-2	TRBV6-5	CASSYFRVTGELFF	TGTGCCAGCAGTTACTTCAGGGTGACCGGGGAGCTGTTTTTT